This T cell receptor beta chain was captured by sequencing in a study of breast tumors, draining lymph nodes, adjacent tissues. Study findings and constraints: Tumor and nontumor repertoires were significantly more similar in luminal-like than in basal-like breast cancer.

TCRdb called the multiplex PCR reads again in MiXCR, with one record for every CDR3 protein. The table includes 200,000 or so distinct CDR3 sequences, roughly 31% detected once. In its sample, this clonotype was seen many times. Antigen specificity is unknown. Breast cancer patients provided tissue from their axillary draining lymph nodes. The CDR3 contains 15 residues. V was pared by 3 bases and J by 5 bases, with 6 bases of the junction left unmatched. Sequencing used axillary lymph node tissue. The TCR was taken from a female donor with breast cancer. Some clones in this sample may be carry-over from other donors' samples. The rearrangement uses TRBV12-3 or TRBV12-4 and TRBJ2-2; 7 bases fit TRBD1. The CDR3 region has the DNA TGTGCCAGCAGTTTGAAGGGGGCAAGGACCGGGGAGCTGTTTTTT. It translates to CASSLKGARTGELFF.